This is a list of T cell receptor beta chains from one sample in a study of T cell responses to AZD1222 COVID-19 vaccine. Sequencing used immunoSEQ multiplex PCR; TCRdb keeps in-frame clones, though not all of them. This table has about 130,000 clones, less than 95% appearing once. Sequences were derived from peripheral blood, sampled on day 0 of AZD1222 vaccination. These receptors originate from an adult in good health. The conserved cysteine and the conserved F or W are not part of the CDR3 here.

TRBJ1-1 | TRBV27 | ASALLEGTEAF
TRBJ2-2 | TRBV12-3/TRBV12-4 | ASSGGELF
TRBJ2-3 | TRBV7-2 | ASSSLAGFTDTQY
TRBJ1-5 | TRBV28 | ASSTGGFFQPQH
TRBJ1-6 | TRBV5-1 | ASSLGWGGRDSPLH
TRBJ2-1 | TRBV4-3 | ASSQDSAGGPRDEQF
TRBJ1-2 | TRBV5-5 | ASRFTGTYGYT
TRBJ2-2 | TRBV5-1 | ASSLAGGNTGELF
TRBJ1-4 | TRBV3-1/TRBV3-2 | ASTQDGTQLF
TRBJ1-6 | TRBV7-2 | ASSLISGLDSPLH
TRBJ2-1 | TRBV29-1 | SVGSGGYNEQF
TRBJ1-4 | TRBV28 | ASSLTGTGGELF
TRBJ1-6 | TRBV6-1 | ASSEAWGVGSPLH
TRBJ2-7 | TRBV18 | ASSPPGKGGYEQY
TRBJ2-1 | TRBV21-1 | ASPGALNSYNEQF
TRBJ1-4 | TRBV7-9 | ASRRGAGEKLF
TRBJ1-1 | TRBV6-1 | ASSSGEAF
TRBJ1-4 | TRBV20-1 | SARVREKLF
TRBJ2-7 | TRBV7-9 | ASSLPGDTSQQY
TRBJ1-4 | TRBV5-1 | ASSWAASNEKLF
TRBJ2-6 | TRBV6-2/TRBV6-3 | ASSYRDRWQYGANVLT
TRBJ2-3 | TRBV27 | ASSLSGRGGPLPTDTQY
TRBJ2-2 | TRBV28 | ASSLFALGSTGELF
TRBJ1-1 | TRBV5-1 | ASSLAGSRNTEAF
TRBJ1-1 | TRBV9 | ASSEAGLTTEAF
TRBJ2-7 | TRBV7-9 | ASSSPEGRLEQY
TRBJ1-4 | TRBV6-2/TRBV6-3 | ASSYGRGTGNEKLF
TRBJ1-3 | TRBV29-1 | SVAGSAGNTIY
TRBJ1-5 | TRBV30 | AWSYQTGNQPQH
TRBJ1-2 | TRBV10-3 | AISDIWKFGYGYT
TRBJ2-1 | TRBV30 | AWSPSGNEQF
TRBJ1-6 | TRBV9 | ASSPNAGNSPLH
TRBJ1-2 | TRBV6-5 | ASSYRGSGGYT
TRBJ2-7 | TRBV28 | ASSLPIIGVISYEQY
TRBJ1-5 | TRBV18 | ASSPPGALNQPQH
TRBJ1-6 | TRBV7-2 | ASSSPPGFTTGSPLH
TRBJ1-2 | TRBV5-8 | ASSFSYYGYT
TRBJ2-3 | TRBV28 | ASSLRTDTQY
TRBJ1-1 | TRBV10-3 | AITRETGNTEAF
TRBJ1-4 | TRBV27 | ASTLGVGEKLF
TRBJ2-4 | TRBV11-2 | ASSLGHRDIQY